The text below deals with one TCR beta chain. Its specificity is not known. The data stem from a study of CD8 T cells in ankylosing spondylitis. The TCR beta libraries were generated through quantitative 5'-RACE incorporating molecular barcodes. One entry per CDR3 protein, called by TCRdb with MiXCR from the 5' RACE reads. The table lists roughly 240,000 distinct CDR3 sequences, roughly a third of them singletons, with about 4.2% in the top ten. Study-level results: Disease-linked clones reportedly showed significant enrichment in matched ankylosing spondylitis synovial fluid. Reports of some motif variants in reactive arthritis synovial fluid and blood predate this one. A TCR beta motif made of eight highly homologous variants seemed typical of ankylosing spondylitis blood.

The CDR3 has 15 residues. Per germline, CDR1 DFQATT and CDR2 SNEGSKA (reference sequence). The ends lost 5 bases at V and 6 bases at J; junction bases unmatched: 11. The chain has TRBV20-1 and TRBJ2-7; 12 nucleotides align to TRBD2. The receptor was isolated from a male donor with ankylosing spondylitis or in good health (not recorded which). The sequenced sample was blood, either unsorted or a sorted T cell fraction (not recorded which). Written as DNA, the CDR3 is TGCAGTGCTTCGACTAGCGGGGGTACTCCTTCCGAGCAGTACTTC. Protein product: CSASTSGGTPSEQYF.